Listed below are T cell receptor beta chains from one sample, sequenced in a study of blood T cell repertoires in COVID-19. Method: immunoSEQ multiplex PCR; TCRdb's copy keeps in-frame clones and lacks some. Counted here are 250,000 or so clones, 70% to 90% occurring once; the ten biggest clones make up 0.99%. The specimen sequenced was peripheral blood. These receptors were collected from a woman between 40 and 55 years old who had recovered from COVID-19. Both conserved end residues are part of each CDR3. Fields, in order: D gene, J gene, V gene, clone size, CDR3 protein, CDR3 DNA. A D gene is named only where the DNA matches it firmly. The size of a clone is reported for some rows only, either as once, few or many, or as a class for expanded clones.

D gene: TRBD1; J gene: TRBJ2-7; V gene: TRBV19; clone size: NA; CDR3 protein: CASSAGQVSYEQYF; CDR3 DNA: TGTGCCAGTAGTGCTGGACAGGTCTCCTACGAGCAGTACTTC
D gene: NA; J gene: TRBJ2-3; V gene: TRBV5-1; clone size: NA; CDR3 protein: CASSPGQSADTQYF; CDR3 DNA: TGCGCCAGCAGCCCCGGTCAATCGGCAGATACGCAGTATTTT
D gene: TRBD1; J gene: TRBJ2-3; V gene: TRBV5-1; clone size: NA; CDR3 protein: CASSWGTADPTDTQYF; CDR3 DNA: TGCGCCAGCAGCTGGGGGACAGCCGATCCCACAGATACGCAGTATTTT
D gene: TRBD1; J gene: TRBJ1-2; V gene: TRBV7-2; clone size: NA; CDR3 protein: CASTRTGRYYGYTF; CDR3 DNA: TGTGCCAGCACCCGGACAGGAAGATACTATGGCTACACCTTC
D gene: TRBD2; J gene: TRBJ2-5; V gene: TRBV30; clone size: NA; CDR3 protein: CAWGRGLAGRETQYF; CDR3 DNA: TGTGCCTGGGGACGGGGACTAGCGGGAAGGGAGACCCAGTACTTC
D gene: NA; J gene: TRBJ1-2; V gene: TRBV27; clone size: NA; CDR3 protein: CASSNGGYGYTF; CDR3 DNA: TGTGCCAGCAGTAATGGCGGCTATGGCTACACCTTC
D gene: NA; J gene: TRBJ1-6; V gene: TRBV30; clone size: NA; CDR3 protein: CAWNPNRNSPLHF; CDR3 DNA: TGTGCCTGGAACCCAAACAGAAATTCACCCCTCCACTTT
D gene: NA; J gene: TRBJ1-4; V gene: TRBV18; clone size: few; CDR3 protein: CASSPPGPGRANEKLFF; CDR3 DNA: TGTGCCAGCTCACCGCCAGGCCCAGGGAGGGCTAATGAAAAACTGTTTTTT
D gene: NA; J gene: TRBJ1-5; V gene: TRBV24-1; clone size: NA; CDR3 protein: CATSDSNQPQHF; CDR3 DNA: TGTGCCACCAGTGACTCTAATCAGCCCCAGCATTTT
D gene: NA; J gene: TRBJ1-2; V gene: TRBV6-2/TRBV6-3; clone size: NA; CDR3 protein: CASSYRGHGYGYTF; CDR3 DNA: TGTGCCAGCAGTTACCGCGGGCATGGGTATGGCTACACCTTC
D gene: TRBD2; J gene: TRBJ2-1; V gene: TRBV27; clone size: NA; CDR3 protein: CASSTGTSGRSSYNEQFF; CDR3 DNA: TGTGCCAGCAGCACCGGGACTAGCGGGCGTAGCTCCTACAATGAGCAGTTCTTC
D gene: TRBD1; J gene: TRBJ1-5; V gene: TRBV7-9; clone size: NA; CDR3 protein: CASSLARTGGGTQPQHF; CDR3 DNA: TGTGCCAGCAGCTTAGCCCGGACAGGGGGGGGGACTCAGCCCCAGCATTTT
D gene: NA; J gene: TRBJ2-1; V gene: TRBV29-1; clone size: NA; CDR3 protein: CSVELRRVYNEQFF; CDR3 DNA: TGCAGCGTTGAGTTGCGGCGAGTCTACAATGAGCAGTTCTTC
D gene: TRBD1; J gene: TRBJ1-4; V gene: TRBV7-8; clone size: NA; CDR3 protein: CASSLGTGPNEKLFF; CDR3 DNA: TGTGCCAGCAGCTTGGGGACAGGTCCTAATGAAAAACTGTTTTTT
D gene: NA; J gene: TRBJ1-2; V gene: TRBV28; clone size: NA; CDR3 protein: CASTLGAYGYTF; CDR3 DNA: TGTGCCAGCACCCTGGGGGCCTATGGCTACACCTTC
D gene: NA; J gene: TRBJ1-1; V gene: TRBV3-1/TRBV3-2; clone size: NA; CDR3 protein: CASRPRGNTEAFF; CDR3 DNA: TGTGCCAGCAGGCCCCGGGGGAACACTGAAGCTTTCTTT
D gene: TRBD2; J gene: TRBJ2-1; V gene: TRBV3-1/TRBV3-2; clone size: NA; CDR3 protein: CASSQPGLADNEQFF; CDR3 DNA: TGTGCCAGCAGCCAACCGGGACTAGCGGACAATGAGCAGTTCTTC
D gene: TRBD1; J gene: TRBJ2-7; V gene: TRBV6-2/TRBV6-3; clone size: NA; CDR3 protein: CASSYTPRQGIRYEQYF; CDR3 DNA: TGTGCCAGCAGTTACACCCCCCGACAGGGGATACGCTACGAGCAGTACTTC
D gene: NA; J gene: TRBJ2-7; V gene: TRBV5-1; clone size: NA; CDR3 protein: CASSFLTDYEQYF; CDR3 DNA: TGCGCCAGCAGCTTCTTAACTGATTACGAGCAGTACTTC
D gene: TRBD1; J gene: TRBJ1-1; V gene: TRBV19; clone size: NA; CDR3 protein: CATRDRGGTEAFF; CDR3 DNA: TGTGCCACCCGGGACAGGGGGGGCACTGAAGCTTTCTTT
D gene: TRBD2; J gene: TRBJ2-5; V gene: TRBV6-5; clone size: once; CDR3 protein: CASSYGRTGGGETQYF; CDR3 DNA: TGTGCCAGCAGTTACGGGCGGACGGGGGGGGGAGAGACCCAGTACTTC
D gene: NA; J gene: TRBJ1-4; V gene: TRBV6-6; clone size: once; CDR3 protein: CASSYSGIPFF; CDR3 DNA: TGTGCCAGCAGTTACTCCGGGATTCCGTTTTTT
D gene: TRBD2; J gene: TRBJ2-5; V gene: TRBV5-8; clone size: NA; CDR3 protein: CASSPGLATRQETQYF; CDR3 DNA: TGTGCCAGCAGCCCGGGACTAGCGACCCGCCAAGAGACCCAGTACTTC
D gene: NA; J gene: TRBJ2-1; V gene: TRBV24-1; clone size: NA; CDR3 protein: CATSEGVTTGSYNEQFF; CDR3 DNA: TGTGCCACCAGTGAGGGAGTCACCACGGGGTCCTACAATGAGCAGTTCTTC